The clone carrying this T cell receptor beta chain was observed once. The antigen is undetermined. The CDR3 carries no conserved terminal phenylalanine or tryptophan, so it likely arises from a read error. PCR involved 60 Vbeta and 13 Jbeta primers. Only in-frame clones appear in the TCRdb table, and some are missing; sequencing was by immunoSEQ multiplex PCR. The sample lists 200,000 to 300,000 clones, just under 85% seen once, with roughly 2% in the top ten. These data belong to a study of cytomegalovirus exposure and HLA in healthy donors. Broader study findings: Cytomegalovirus association was assigned to about 150 TCR beta chains. Within an earlier analysis, most TCR beta V segments proved productive either about 90% or about 30% of the time.

Material for sequencing was PBMCs. The source of this sequence is a woman aged 40 to 49 in good health and CMV-seropositive.

The CDR3, as DNA: TGCGCCAGCAGCTTAACCGGGACAATCGACCGTAACTATGGCTACACCTCC. Its protein is CASSLTGTIDRNYGYTS. The chain uses TRBV5-1 and TRBJ1-2, with D perhaps matching TRBD1 (6 bases). CDR1 and CDR2 from the germline V gene are SGHRS and YFSETQ. V lost 2 bases to trimming and J lost 1 base, with 18 bases between them. The CDR3 runs to 17 residues.